This paragraph covers one T cell receptor (beta chain) sequence. The antigen remains undetermined. The data belong to a study of cytomegalovirus exposure and HLA in healthy donors. Overall study context: Around 80 million unique TCR sequences came from HLA-typed donors in an early release.

Trimming at V came to 2 bases and at J to 3 bases, leaving 5 bases not matched to a gene. The CDR3 is 16 residues long. Looked up from germline, CDR1 is SGHRS and CDR2 is YFSETQ. Study-wide results and limits: In an earlier analysis, about 87% or about 30%: the productive usage of most TCR beta V segments. Some V segments, including TRBV6-2 and TRBV6-3, were excluded as indistinguishable.

The PCR employed 60 Vbeta primers together with 13 Jbeta primers. Method: immunoSEQ multiplex PCR; TCRdb's copy keeps in-frame clones and lacks some. Of about 180,000 clones in the sample, more than 65% were seen once. The sequenced sample was PBMCs. The V and J genes are TRBV5-1 and TRBJ2-2; TRBD1 aligns across 9 bases. The receptor comes from a girl aged 2 to 10 in good health and CMV-seropositive. CDR3 loop: CASSLEGQGDTGELFF. In nucleotides, the CDR3 is TGCGCCAGCAGCTTAGAGGGACAGGGTGACACCGGGGAGCTGTTTTTT. Full variable domain (remainder filled in from reference TRBV5-1 and TRBJ2-2): KAGVTQTPRYLIKTRGQQVTLSCSPISGHRSVSWYQQTPGQGLQFLFEYFSETQRNKGNFPGRFSGRQFSNSRSEMNVSTLELGDSALYLCASSLEGQGDTGELFFGEGSRLTVL.